The 10 T cell receptor beta chains listed next were all sequenced from one sample in a study of blood T cell repertoires in COVID-19. Sequenced by immunoSEQ multiplex PCR; TCRdb stores in-frame clones only, minus some. The table shows approximately 170,000 clones, with around 85% occurring only once. The specimen was peripheral blood. These receptors were collected from a woman of 80 years or more with COVID-19, enrolled during active disease.

V usage is TRBV7-8 and J usage is TRBJ1-2, with D possibly being TRBD1 (5 bases). CDR3 size: 15 residues. Trimming removed 5 bases at V and 8 bases at J, with 21 bases between. Germline-derived CDR1 and CDR2 are SGHVS and FQNEAQ. CDR3 sequence: CASSPQLGRQGGYTF. CDR3 in DNA: TGTGCCAGCAGCCCCCAGTTGGGTAGGCAGGGCGGCTACACCTTC.

The V call is TRBV21-1, the J call TRBJ2-7; the table gives TRBD2 as D, unverified against the DNA. TRBV21-1 is annotated as a pseudogene. CDR3 length: 19 residues. The CDR3 spells CASSEKRGLADQRSYEQYF. DNA of the CDR3: TGTGCCAGCAGCGAAAAGAGGGGACTAGCGGACCAGCGATCCTACGAGCAGTACTTC.

This chain connects TRBV6-5 to TRBJ1-6; D perhaps matches TRBD1 (5 bases). This CDR3 has 15 amino acids. Trimming cost V 6 bases and J 7 bases, with 16 bases left between them. CDR1 and CDR2 (germline): MNHEY, SVGAGI. The CDR3 DNA reads as TGTGCCAGCAGCCATCCCGACAGTTCGAATTCACCCCTCCACTTT. Translating gives CASSHPDSSNSPLHF.

The CDR3, as DNA: TGCGCCAGCAGCGACGGCGGGACAGGGGGTACCGGGGAGCTGTTTTTT. It is translated as CASSDGGTGGTGELFF. The chain uses TRBV5-1 and TRBJ2-2, with TRBD1 matching over 11 bases. The V gene end was trimmed by 4 bases and the J gene end by 5 bases; junction bases not matched to a gene: 7. CDR1 is SGHRS, CDR2 YFSETQ, per germline. The CDR3 covers 16 residues.

The chain couples TRBV3-1 (or the pseudogene TRBV3-2) to TRBJ2-5; D may be TRBD2 (5 bases). V shed 0 bases and J shed 7 bases, with 15 bases lying between them. Germline-derived CDR1 and CDR2 are LGHDT and YNNKEL (reference sequence). The CDR3 extends over 15 amino acids. The CDR3 DNA reads TGTGCCAGCAGCCAAGATCCCTCGGCGGGCGGGACCCAGTACTTC. Translation: CASSQDPSAGGTQYF.

The gene calls are TRBV10-3 and TRBJ2-3, with 8 nucleotides matching TRBD2. The germline V gene has CDR1 ENHRY and CDR2 SYGVKD. The CDR3 is 14 residues long. J lost 4 bases, V lost 7 bases, and 7 bases had no gene match. The CDR3: CAIKVAGLSDTQYF. CDR3 DNA sequence: TGTGCCATCAAAGTAGCGGGGTTGTCAGATACGCAGTATTTT.

CDR3 residues: CASSRTGDSNQPQHF. CDR3 coding DNA: TGTGCCAGCAGCCGGACAGGGGATAGCAATCAGCCCCAGCATTTT. The V gene is TRBV5-5, the J gene TRBJ1-5, with TRBD1 identical over 9 bases. The length of the CDR3 is 15 residues. The ends lost 4 bases at V and 0 bases at J; junction bases unmatched: 2. The germline gives CDR1 SGHKS, CDR2 YYEKEE (reference sequence).

There are a few counts of this clone. The V and J genes are TRBV11-2 and TRBJ2-5, with 8 bases aligning to TRBD2. In germline, CDR1 is SGHAT, CDR2 FQNNGV. The junction had 3 bases not matched to a gene; V was cut back by 5 bases and J by 4 bases. This CDR3 has 13 amino acids. CDR3 DNA sequence: TGTGCCAGCAGCCCCGGGGGGGTAGAGACCCAGTACTTC. Its protein product is CASSPGGVETQYF.

The chain recombines TRBV10-2 with TRBJ1-4; 8 bases agree with TRBD1. The CDR3 runs 14 residues. Germline V lookup: CDR1 WSHSY, CDR2 SAAADI. With V trimmed by 11 bases and J by 8 bases, 13 bases remained unmatched. CDR3 region: CASSSDRDQEKLFF. CDR3 in DNA: TGCGCCTCCTCGTCGGACAGGGATCAGGAAAAACTGTTTTTT.

J is TRBJ2-5 and V is TRBV11-3, with 7 bases aligning to TRBD2. With V trimmed by 4 bases and J by 5 bases, 10 bases remained unmatched. The CDR3 extends over 15 amino acids. Germline V gives CDR1 SGHNT, CDR2 YENEEA. CDR3 nucleotide sequence: TGTGCCAGCAGCTCAACGGGAGCGGGGTACGAGACCCAGTACTTC. Translation: CASSSTGAGYETQYF.